These 17 T cell receptor beta chains came from one sample sequenced in a study of T cell changes during pregnancy in multiple sclerosis. Assay: immunoSEQ multiplex PCR; the TCRdb copy retains only in-frame clones and omits some. The sample has more than 35,000 clones, 85% to 95% seen once; the top ten hold about 0.4%. This material consisted of CD4+ T cells from peripheral blood mononuclear cells, taken in the second trimester of pregnancy. These receptors were collected from a female donor with multiple sclerosis, enrolled in a pregnancy study.

The chain carries TRBV5-1 and TRBJ2-3; no clear D. Deletions cut 4 bases from V and 0 bases from J, with 15 bases between. This CDR3 has 16 amino acids. Germline V gives CDR1 SGHRS, CDR2 YFSETQ. This CDR3 is CASSPSGQLSTDTQYF. The CDR3 DNA is TGCGCCAGCAGCCCGAGTGGGCAGTTAAGCACAGATACGCAGTATTTT.

This clone was seen a single time. The chain combines TRBV27 with TRBJ2-2, with 7 bases lining up with TRBD2. V trimming: 3 bases; J trimming: 6 bases; junction bases outside the gene matches: 7. The CDR3 extends over 15 amino acids. Germline V gene data show CDR1 as MNHEY and CDR2 as SMNVEV (reference sequence). The CDR3 spells CASSFRGVSAGELFF. For the CDR3, the DNA is TGTGCCAGCAGTTTTCGGGGGGTCTCCGCCGGGGAGCTGTTTTTT.

The chain recombines TRBV19 with TRBJ1-4; no reliable D call. In germline, CDR1 is LNHDA, CDR2 SQIVND (reference sequence). The CDR3 spans 16 residues. Trimming removed 3 bases at V and 5 bases at J, with 16 bases between. CDR3 sequence: CASSIGGTGGNEKLFF. The CDR3, as DNA: TGTGCCAGTAGTATCGGTGGCACTGGCGGAAATGAAAAACTGTTTTTT.

This chain uses TRBV12-5 with TRBJ2-1; 10 nucleotides align to TRBD2. V lost 2 bases to trimming and J lost 4 bases; unmatched junction nucleotides: 5. Germline CDR1 and CDR2: LGHNT and FRNRAP. CDR3 length: 16 residues. The CDR3 region is CASGLKLAGVYNEQFF. The CDR3 nucleotides are TGTGCTAGTGGTTTGAAGCTAGCGGGGGTTTACAATGAGCAGTTCTTC.

The J gene is TRBJ2-3, the V gene TRBV5-1; TRBD2 agrees at 9 bases. In germline, CDR1 is SGHRS, CDR2 YFSETQ. The CDR3 contains 18 residues. With V trimmed by 0 bases and J by 2 bases, 10 bases remained unmatched. The CDR3 DNA reads TGCGCCAGCAGCTTGGGTGCGGTGAGCGGGGGGTACACAGATACGCAGTATTTT. Its translation is CASSLGAVSGGYTDTQYF.

This rearrangement joins TRBV6-5 to TRBJ1-1; no clear D gene. CDR3 length: 14 amino acids. CDR1 and CDR2 (germline): MNHEY, SVGAGI. Trimming cost V 6 bases and J 5 bases, with 16 bases left between them. The CDR3 region is CASSPQVGGTEAFF. The CDR3 DNA reads TGTGCCAGCAGCCCCCAGGTGGGTGGGACTGAAGCTTTCTTT.

The chain couples TRBV18 to TRBJ1-1, with 8 bases aligning to TRBD1. The CDR3 loop spans 15 amino acids. V shed 5 bases and J 1 base; nucleotides not matched to a gene: 6. Germline loops: CDR1 KGHSH, CDR2 LQKENI. The DNA for the CDR3 is TGTGCCAGCTCATCGGGACAGGCGACGAACACTGAAGCTTTCTTT. Encoded protein: CASSSGQATNTEAFF.

This chain's CDR3 is CASSHNTGELFF. CDR3 nucleotides: TGCGCCAGCAGCCATAACACCGGGGAGCTGTTTTTT. The rearrangement uses TRBV5-1 and TRBJ2-2, with D unresolved. The CDR3 has 12 residues. The germline V gene has CDR1 SGHRS and CDR2 YFSETQ. Trimming stripped 4 bases from V and 2 bases from J, with 3 bases between.

This rearrangement joins TRBV19 to TRBJ2-6, with D perhaps matching TRBD1 (6 bases). The V gene's germline CDR1 is LNHDA and CDR2 SQIVND (reference sequence). Trimming pared 5 bases from V and 3 bases from J, leaving 11 bases between. This CDR3 has 15 amino acids. CDR3 sequence (DNA): TGTGCCAGTAGTTTGGGGGCGAATGGGGCCAACGTCCTGACTTTC. Translating it yields CASSLGANGANVLTF.

V is TRBV2 and J is TRBJ2-3; TRBD2 might be the D (6 bases). The germline V gene encodes CDR1 SNHLY and CDR2 FYNNEI. Trimming took off 7 bases at V and 0 bases at J, with 14 bases between the two ends. The CDR3 contains 15 residues. CDR3 sequence (DNA): TGTGCCAGCACCCTAGGGAGGTTTAGCACAGATACGCAGTATTTT. This translates into CASTLGRFSTDTQYF.

The rearrangement links TRBV9 to TRBJ2-2; 11 bases fit TRBD1. The CDR3 extends over 17 amino acids. Germline V gene lookup returns CDR1 SGDLS and CDR2 YYNGEE. The V gene end was trimmed by 4 bases and the J gene end by 4 bases; junction bases not matched to a gene: 9. The CDR3 DNA is TGTGCCAGCAGCAAACCGAAGGGACAGGGGGTCACCGGGGAGCTGTTTTTT. Translation gives CASSKPKGQGVTGELFF.

This clone occurred once. This sequence joins TRBV4-1 and TRBJ1-1; 9 nucleotides agree with TRBD1. The CDR3 extends over 15 amino acids. The V gene end was trimmed by 0 bases and the J gene end by 6 bases; junction bases not matched to a gene: 5. The germline gives CDR1 MGHRA, CDR2 YSYEKL. This chain's CDR3 is CASSQDGTGMAEAFF. CDR3 sequence (DNA): TGCGCCAGCAGCCAAGACGGGACAGGGATGGCTGAAGCTTTCTTT.

This clone appeared once. The chain uses TRBV7-2 and TRBJ2-5; D is possibly TRBD1 (6 bases). With 5 bases removed from V and 0 bases from J, the gap between germline ends came to 10 bases. This CDR3 contains 14 residues. CDR1 and CDR2 (germline): SGHTA, FQGNSA. The CDR3 DNA reads TGTGCCAGCAGCCTCTACAGGGACCAAGAGACCCAGTACTTC. Its translation: CASSLYRDQETQYF.

V is TRBV7-2 and J is TRBJ1-1; D might be TRBD1 (6 bases). Germline V gene lookup returns CDR1 SGHTA and CDR2 FQGNSA. The V gene lost 2 bases and the J gene lost 10 bases, with 14 bases spanning the gap. The CDR3 covers 13 residues. CDR3 nucleotide sequence: TGTGCCAGCAGCTTATGGGGGGGCGAGGGAGCTTTCTTT. Translated, it gives CASSLWGGEGAFF.

This clone is a singleton in its sample. This rearrangement joins TRBV19 to TRBJ1-4, with TRBD1 matching 7 bases. The germline CDR1 and CDR2 sequences are LNHDA and SQIVND (reference sequence). The CDR3 contains 16 residues. Losses at the gene ends were 4 bases for V and 7 bases for J; bases not matched to a gene: 12. The CDR3 DNA reads TGTGCCAGTAGTACGAAACGGGACAGTTATATTGAAAAACTGTTTTTT. It translates to CASSTKRDSYIEKLFF.

This clone appeared once. This chain connects TRBV15 to TRBJ1-6; D gene unclear. The V end lost 5 bases, the J end lost 9 bases, and 14 bases lay between the germline ends. Germline V lookup: CDR1 LNHNV, CDR2 YYDKDF (reference sequence). The CDR3 is made up of 14 amino acids. CDR3 DNA sequence: TGTGCCACCAGCGAACAGAGCGGGCGTTCACCCCTCCACTTT. This gives the protein CATSEQSGRSPLHF.

This rearrangement joins TRBV11-2 to TRBJ1-1; no firm D call. V lost 0 bases and J 8 bases, leaving 13 bases between the germline ends. This CDR3 is 14 amino acids long. CDR1 SGHAT and CDR2 FQNNGV come from the germline V gene. The CDR3 reads CASSLDHWANEAFF. The CDR3 bases are TGTGCCAGCAGCTTAGATCATTGGGCAAACGAAGCTTTCTTT.